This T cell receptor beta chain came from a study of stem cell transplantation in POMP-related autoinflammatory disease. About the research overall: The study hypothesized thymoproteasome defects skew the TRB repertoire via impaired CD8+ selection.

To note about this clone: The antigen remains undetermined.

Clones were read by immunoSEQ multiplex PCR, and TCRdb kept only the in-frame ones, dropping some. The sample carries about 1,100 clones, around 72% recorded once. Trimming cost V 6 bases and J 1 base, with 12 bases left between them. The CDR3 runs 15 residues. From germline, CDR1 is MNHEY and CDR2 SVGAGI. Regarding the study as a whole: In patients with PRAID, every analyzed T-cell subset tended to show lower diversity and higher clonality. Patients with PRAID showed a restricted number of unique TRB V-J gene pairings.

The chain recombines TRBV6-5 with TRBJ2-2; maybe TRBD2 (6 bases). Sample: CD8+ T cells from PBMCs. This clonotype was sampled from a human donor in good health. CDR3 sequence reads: CASSQGLENTGELFF. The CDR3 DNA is TGTGCCAGCAGCCAGGGACTGGAGAACACCGGGGAGCTGTTTTTT.